The source of this TCR beta chain is a study of blood T cell repertoires in COVID-19. The wider study: Nucleic acid was either cDNA or gDNA, and it came from T cells, B-cell-depleted T cells, or PBMCs.

The germline V and J ends were trimmed by 0 bases and 4 bases, with 10 bases remaining between them. The CDR3 sequence is 15 residues long. Germline CDR1 SGHTA, CDR2 FQGNSA. This table comes from immunoSEQ multiplex PCR, and its TCRdb copy is limited to in-frame clones, with some not included. The sample yields roughly 330,000 clones, approximately 88% seen once. This chain connects TRBV7-2 to TRBJ1-5; D might be TRBD1 (6 bases). This sequence originates from a man between 18 and 29 years old who had recovered from COVID-19. The sample was peripheral blood. The CDR3 spells CASSLADSPNQPQHF. The CDR3 DNA is TGTGCCAGCAGCTTAGCGGACAGCCCTAATCAGCCCCAGCATTTT.